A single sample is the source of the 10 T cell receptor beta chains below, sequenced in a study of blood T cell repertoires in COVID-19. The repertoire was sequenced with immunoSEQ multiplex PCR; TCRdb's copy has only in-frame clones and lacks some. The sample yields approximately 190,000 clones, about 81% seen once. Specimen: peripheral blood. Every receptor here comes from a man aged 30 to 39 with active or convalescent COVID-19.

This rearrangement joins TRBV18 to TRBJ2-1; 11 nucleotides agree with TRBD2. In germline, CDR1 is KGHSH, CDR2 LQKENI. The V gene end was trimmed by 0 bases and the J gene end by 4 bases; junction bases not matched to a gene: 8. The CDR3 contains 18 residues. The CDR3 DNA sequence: TGTGCCAGCTCACCACCGTATGGTAGCGGGAGGGTATACAATGAGCAGTTCTTC. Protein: CASSPPYGSGRVYNEQFF.

The CDR3 DNA follows: TGTGCCAGCAAGAGTAACTATGGCTACACCTTC. It specifies CASKSNYGYTF. The rearrangement links TRBV28 to TRBJ1-2; D remains ambiguous. The CDR3 is 11 residues long. Germline CDR1 MDHEN, CDR2 SYDVKM. V was shortened by 7 bases and J by 1 base, with 4 bases between the two germline ends.

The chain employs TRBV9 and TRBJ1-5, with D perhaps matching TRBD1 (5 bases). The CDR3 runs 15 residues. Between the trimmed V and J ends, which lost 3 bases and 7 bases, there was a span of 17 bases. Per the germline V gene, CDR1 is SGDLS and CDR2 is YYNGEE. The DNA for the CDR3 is TGTGCCAGCAGCGCGGGAGGAGGGGCGGCGCAGCCCCAGCATTTT. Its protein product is CASSAGGGAAQPQHF.

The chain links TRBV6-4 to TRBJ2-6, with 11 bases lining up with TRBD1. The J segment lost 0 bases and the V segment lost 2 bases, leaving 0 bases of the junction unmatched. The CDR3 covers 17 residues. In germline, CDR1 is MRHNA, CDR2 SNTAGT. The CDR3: CASSDGTGGSGANVLTF. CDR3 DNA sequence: TGTGCCAGCAGTGACGGGACAGGGGGCTCTGGGGCCAACGTCCTGACTTTC.

CDR3 DNA sequence: TGTGCCAGCAGCTTGGCGGGACAGGGGCGCTACGAGCAGTACGTC. Encoded protein: CASSLAGQGRYEQYV. J is TRBJ2-7 and V is TRBV5-6, with TRBD1 matching over 10 bases. V shed 0 bases and J 3 bases; nucleotides not matched to a gene: 3. The CDR3 loop spans 15 amino acids. Germline-derived CDR1 and CDR2 are SGHDT and YYEEEE.

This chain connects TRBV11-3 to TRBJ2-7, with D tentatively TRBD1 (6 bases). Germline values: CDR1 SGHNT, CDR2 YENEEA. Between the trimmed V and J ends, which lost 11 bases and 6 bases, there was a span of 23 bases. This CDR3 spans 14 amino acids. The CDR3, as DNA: TGTGCCGGGGCCGTTACAGGGTCCTCCGGCGAGCAGTACTTC. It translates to CAGAVTGSSGEQYF.

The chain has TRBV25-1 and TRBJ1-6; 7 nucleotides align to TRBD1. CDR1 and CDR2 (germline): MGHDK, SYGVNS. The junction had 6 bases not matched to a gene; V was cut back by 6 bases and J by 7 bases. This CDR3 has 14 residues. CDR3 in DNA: TGTGCCAGCAGGGAGACAGGGAGGAATTCACCCCTCCACTTT. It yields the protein CASRETGRNSPLHF.

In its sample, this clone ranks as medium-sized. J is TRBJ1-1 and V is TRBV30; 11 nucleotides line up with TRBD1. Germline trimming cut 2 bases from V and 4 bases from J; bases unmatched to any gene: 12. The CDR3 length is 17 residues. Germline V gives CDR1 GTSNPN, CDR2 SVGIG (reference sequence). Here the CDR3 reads CAWSPTGTGGRSTEAFF. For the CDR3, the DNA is TGTGCCTGGAGTCCGACCGGGACAGGGGGAAGGAGCACTGAAGCTTTCTTT.

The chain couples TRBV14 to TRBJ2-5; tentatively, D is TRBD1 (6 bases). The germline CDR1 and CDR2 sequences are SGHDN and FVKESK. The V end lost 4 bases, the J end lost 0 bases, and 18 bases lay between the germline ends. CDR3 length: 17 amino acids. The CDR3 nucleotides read TGTGCCAGCAGCCCTCAGACAGGACACAGGTACCAAGAGACCCAGTACTTC. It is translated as CASSPQTGHRYQETQYF.

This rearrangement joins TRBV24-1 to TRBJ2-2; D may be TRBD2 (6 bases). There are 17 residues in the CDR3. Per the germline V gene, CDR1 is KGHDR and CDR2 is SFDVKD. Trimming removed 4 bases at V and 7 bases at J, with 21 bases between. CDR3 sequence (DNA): TGTGCCACCAGTGACCAGCCGAGATATACGGAGGGCGGGGAGCTGTTTTTT. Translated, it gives CATSDQPRYTEGGELFF.